This T cell receptor (beta chain) was sequenced in a study of Graves' ophthalmopathy and Graves' hyperthyroidism. This clonotype was observed many times. The authors defined stable hyperthyroidism as no ophthalmopathy within 18 months of follow-up. Other autoimmune diseases, uncontrolled infections, pregnancy and lactation each led to patient exclusion. For repertoire sequencing, the TCR beta CDR3 regions were amplified from RNA transcripts. First-round RT-PCR with HTBI primers preceded a second-round multiplex PCR. Each CDR3 protein gets one entry after TCRdb re-called the multiplex PCR reads with MiXCR. The data show 400,000 or so distinct CDR3 sequences, approximately 15% seen once. CDR1 and CDR2 (germline): SGHAT, FQNNGV. The CDR3 has 16 residues. With 0 bases clipped from V and 5 bases from J, the junction kept 8 bases outside the gene matches.

The chain links TRBV11-2 to TRBJ1-1, with 8 positions matching TRBD1. Sequencing was done on a sample of peripheral blood. The sequence derives from a woman under 30 with stable Graves' hyperthyroidism. This CDR3 reads CASSLEGTGRGTEAFF. The CDR3, as DNA: TGTGCCAGCAGCTTAGAGGGGACAGGTCGGGGGACTGAAGCTTTCTTT.